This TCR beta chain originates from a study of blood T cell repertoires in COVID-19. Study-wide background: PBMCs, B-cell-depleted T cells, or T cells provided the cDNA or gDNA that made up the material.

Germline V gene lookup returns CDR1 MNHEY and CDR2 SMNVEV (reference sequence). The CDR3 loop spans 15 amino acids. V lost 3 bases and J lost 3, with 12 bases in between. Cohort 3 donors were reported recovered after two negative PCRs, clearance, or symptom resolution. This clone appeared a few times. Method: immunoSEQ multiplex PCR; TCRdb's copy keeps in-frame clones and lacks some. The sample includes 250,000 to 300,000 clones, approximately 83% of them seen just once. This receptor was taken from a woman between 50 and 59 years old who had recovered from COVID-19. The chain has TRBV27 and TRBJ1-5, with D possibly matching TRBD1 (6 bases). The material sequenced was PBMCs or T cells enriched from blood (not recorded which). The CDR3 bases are TGTGCCAGCAGTTTGGCACAGGGTTACAATCAGCCCCAGCATTTT. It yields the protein CASSLAQGYNQPQHF.